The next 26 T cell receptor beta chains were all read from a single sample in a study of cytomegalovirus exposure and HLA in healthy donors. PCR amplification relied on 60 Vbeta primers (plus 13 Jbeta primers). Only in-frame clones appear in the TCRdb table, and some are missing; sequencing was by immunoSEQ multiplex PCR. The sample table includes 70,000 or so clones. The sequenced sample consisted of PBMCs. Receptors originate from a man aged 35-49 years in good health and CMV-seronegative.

The CDR3 coding sequence is TGTGCCTGGAGTGTACCCGCATTGCGGGGCTACACCTTC. This translates into CAWSVPALRGYTF. The chain uses TRBV30 and TRBJ1-2; D uncertain. CDR3 length: 13 amino acids. Germline V gene sequence: CDR1 GTSNPN, CDR2 SVGIG (reference sequence). V lost 0 bases, J lost 8 bases, and 13 bases lay in between.

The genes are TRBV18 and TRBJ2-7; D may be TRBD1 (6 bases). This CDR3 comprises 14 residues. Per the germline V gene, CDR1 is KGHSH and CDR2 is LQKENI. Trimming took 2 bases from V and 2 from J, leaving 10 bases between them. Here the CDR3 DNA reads TGTGCCAGCTCACCATCTGGACAGCCCTACGAGCAGTACTTC. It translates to CASSPSGQPYEQYF.

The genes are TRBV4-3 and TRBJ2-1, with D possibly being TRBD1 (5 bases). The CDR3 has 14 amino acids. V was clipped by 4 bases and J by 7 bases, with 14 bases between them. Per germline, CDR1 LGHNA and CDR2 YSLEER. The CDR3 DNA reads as TGCGCCAGCAGCCTTGGGGCAGGGCGGAATGAGCAGTTCTTC. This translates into CASSLGAGRNEQFF.

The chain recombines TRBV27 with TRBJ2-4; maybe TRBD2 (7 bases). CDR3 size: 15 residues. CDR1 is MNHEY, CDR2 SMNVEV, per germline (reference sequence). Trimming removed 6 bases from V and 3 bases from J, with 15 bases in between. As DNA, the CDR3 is TGTGCCAGCAGGGAAGGGGGGGATCGCAAAAACATTCAGTACTTC. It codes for CASREGGDRKNIQYF.

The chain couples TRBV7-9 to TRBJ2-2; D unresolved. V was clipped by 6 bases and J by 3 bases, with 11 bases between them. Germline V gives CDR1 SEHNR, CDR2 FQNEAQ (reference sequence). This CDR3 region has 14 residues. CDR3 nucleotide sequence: TGTGCCAGCAGTCGCGAACTTGACACCGGGGAGCTGTTTTTT. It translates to CASSRELDTGELFF.

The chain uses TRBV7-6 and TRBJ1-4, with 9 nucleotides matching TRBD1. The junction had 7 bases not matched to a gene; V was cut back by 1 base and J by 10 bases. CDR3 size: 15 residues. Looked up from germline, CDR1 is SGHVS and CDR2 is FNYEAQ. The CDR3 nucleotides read TGTGCCAGCAGCTTAGTTTCCAGGGGACAGGGAAAACTGTTTTTT. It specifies CASSLVSRGQGKLFF.

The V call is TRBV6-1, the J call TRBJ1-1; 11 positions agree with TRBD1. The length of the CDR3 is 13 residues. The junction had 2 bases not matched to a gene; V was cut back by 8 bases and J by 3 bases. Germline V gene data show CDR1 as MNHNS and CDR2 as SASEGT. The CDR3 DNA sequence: TGTGCCAGCTCGGGACAGGGGGACACTGAAGCTTTCTTT. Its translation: CASSGQGDTEAFF.

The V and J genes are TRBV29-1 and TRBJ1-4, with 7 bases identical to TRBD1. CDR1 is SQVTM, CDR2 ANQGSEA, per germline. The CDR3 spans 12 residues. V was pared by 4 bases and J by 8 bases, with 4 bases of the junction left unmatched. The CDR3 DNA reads TGCAGCGTTGGACAGGGTGAGGAAAAACTGTTTTTT. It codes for CSVGQGEEKLFF.

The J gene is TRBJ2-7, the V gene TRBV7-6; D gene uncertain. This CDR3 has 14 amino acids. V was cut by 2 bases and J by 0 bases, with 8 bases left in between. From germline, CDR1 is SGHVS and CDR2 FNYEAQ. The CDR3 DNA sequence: TGTGCCAGCAGCTTAACTGACACCTCCTACGAGCAGTACTTC. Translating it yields CASSLTDTSYEQYF.

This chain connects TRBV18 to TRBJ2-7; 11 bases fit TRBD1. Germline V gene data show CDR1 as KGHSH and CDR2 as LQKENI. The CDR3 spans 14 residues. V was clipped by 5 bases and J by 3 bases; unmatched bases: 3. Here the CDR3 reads CASSSGTGGYEQYF. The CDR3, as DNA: TGTGCCAGCTCAAGCGGGACAGGGGGCTACGAGCAGTACTTC.

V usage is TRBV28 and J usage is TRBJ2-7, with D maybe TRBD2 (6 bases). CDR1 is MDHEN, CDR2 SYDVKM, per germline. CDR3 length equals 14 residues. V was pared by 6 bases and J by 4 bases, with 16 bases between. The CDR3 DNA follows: TGTGCCAGCAGGAACTCGGGAGAAGGGTACGAGCAGTACTTC. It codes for CASRNSGEGYEQYF.

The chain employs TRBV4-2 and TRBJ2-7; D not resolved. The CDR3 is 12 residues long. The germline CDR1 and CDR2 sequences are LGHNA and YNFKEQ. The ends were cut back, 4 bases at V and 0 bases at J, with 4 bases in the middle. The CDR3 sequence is CASSLSSYEQYF. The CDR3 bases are TGTGCCAGCAGCCTGAGCTCCTACGAGCAGTACTTC.

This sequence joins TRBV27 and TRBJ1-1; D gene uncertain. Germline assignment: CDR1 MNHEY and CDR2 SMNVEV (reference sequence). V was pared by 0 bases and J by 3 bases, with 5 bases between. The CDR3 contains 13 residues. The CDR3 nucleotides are TGTGCCAGCAGTTTATCGGAGTACACTGAAGCTTTCTTT. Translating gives CASSLSEYTEAFF.

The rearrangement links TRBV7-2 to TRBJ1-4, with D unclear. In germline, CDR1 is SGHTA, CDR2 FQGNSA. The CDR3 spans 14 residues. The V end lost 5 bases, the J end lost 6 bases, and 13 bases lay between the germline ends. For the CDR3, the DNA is TGTGCCAGCAGCCCCCCAGTCCGTTATGAAAAACTGTTTTTT. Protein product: CASSPPVRYEKLFF.

CDR3 protein: CSVSLRGAQGEAFF. In nucleotides, the CDR3 is TGCAGCGTCTCTCTACGGGGGGCTCAAGGTGAAGCTTTCTTT. The chain combines TRBV29-1 with TRBJ1-1; D is possibly TRBD1 (6 bases). Trimming pared 6 bases from V and 7 bases from J, leaving 21 bases between. There are 14 residues in the CDR3. Germline V CDR1 and CDR2: SQVTM, ANQGSEA.

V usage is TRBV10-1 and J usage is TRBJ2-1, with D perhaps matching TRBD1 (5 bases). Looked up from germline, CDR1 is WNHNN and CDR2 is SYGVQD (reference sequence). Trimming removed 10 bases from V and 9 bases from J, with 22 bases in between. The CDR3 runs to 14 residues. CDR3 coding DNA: TGCGCCACAGGGAATGGGGAAACCGCTTCTGAGCAGTTCTTC. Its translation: CATGNGETASEQFF.

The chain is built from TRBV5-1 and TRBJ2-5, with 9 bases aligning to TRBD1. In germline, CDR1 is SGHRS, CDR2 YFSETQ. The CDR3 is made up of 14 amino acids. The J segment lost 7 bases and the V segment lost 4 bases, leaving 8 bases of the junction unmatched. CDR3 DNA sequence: TGCGCCAGCAGCGCCGGGACAGGGCGTGGGACCCAGTACTTC. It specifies CASSAGTGRGTQYF.

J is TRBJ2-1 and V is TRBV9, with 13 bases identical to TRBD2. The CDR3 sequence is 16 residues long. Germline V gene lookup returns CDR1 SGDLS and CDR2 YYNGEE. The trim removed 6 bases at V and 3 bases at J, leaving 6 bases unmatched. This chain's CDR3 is CASTTGTSGIYNEQFF. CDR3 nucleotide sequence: TGTGCCAGCACAACCGGGACTAGCGGGATCTACAATGAGCAGTTCTTC.

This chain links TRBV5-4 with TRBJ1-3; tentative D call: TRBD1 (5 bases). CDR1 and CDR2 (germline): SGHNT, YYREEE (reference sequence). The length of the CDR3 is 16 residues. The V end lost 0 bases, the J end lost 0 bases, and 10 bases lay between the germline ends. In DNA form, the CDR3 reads TGTGCCAGCAGCTTGGGGCAGGGATCCTCTGGAAACACCATATATTTT. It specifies CASSLGQGSSGNTIYF. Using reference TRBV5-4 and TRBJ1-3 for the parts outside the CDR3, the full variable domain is ETGVTQSPTHLIKTRGQQVTLRCSSQSGHNTVSWYQQALGQGPQFIFQYYREEENGRGNFPPRFSGLQFPNYSSELNVNALELDDSALYLCASSLGQGSSGNTIYFGEGSWLTVV.

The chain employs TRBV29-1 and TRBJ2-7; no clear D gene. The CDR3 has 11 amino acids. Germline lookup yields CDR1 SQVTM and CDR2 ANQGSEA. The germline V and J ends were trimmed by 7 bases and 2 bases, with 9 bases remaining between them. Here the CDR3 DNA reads TGCAGCGCAACCCGAGCCTACGAGCAGTACTTC. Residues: CSATRAYEQYF.

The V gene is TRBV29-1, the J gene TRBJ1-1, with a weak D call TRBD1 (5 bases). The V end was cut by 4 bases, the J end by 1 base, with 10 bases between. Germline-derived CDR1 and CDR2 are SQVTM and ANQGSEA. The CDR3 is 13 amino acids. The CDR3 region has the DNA TGCAGCGTTGTCGGGGGAAAGAACACTGAAGCTTTCTTT. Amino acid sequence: CSVVGGKNTEAFF.

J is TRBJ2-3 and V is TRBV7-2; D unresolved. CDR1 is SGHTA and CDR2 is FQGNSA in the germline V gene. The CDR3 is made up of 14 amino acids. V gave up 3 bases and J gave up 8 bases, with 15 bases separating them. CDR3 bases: TGTGCCAGCAGCTTGGGCGTGATCCACGCTACGCAGTATTTT. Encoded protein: CASSLGVIHATQYF.

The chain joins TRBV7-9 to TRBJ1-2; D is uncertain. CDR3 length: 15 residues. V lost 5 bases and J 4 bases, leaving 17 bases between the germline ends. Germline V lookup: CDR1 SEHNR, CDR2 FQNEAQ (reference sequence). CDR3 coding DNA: TGTGCCAGCAGCCCTCATGGTCGGTCTATCTATGGCTACACCTTC. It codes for CASSPHGRSIYGYTF.

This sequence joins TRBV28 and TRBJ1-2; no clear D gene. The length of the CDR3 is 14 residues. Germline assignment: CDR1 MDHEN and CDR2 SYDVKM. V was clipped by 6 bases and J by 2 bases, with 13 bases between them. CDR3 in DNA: TGTGCCAGCAGCCCCTTGGGCCAGAACTATGGCTACACCTTC. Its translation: CASSPLGQNYGYTF.

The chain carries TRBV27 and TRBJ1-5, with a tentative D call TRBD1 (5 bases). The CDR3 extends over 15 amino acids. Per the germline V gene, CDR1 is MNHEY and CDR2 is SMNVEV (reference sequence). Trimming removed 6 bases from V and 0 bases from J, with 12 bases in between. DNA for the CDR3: TGTGCCAGCAGAGCAGGGATTATTAGCAATCAGCCCCAGCATTTT. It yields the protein CASRAGIISNQPQHF.

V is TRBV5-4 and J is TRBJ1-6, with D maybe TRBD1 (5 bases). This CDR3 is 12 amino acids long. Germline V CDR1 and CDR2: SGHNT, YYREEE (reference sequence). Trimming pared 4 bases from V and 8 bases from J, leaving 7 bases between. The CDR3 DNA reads TGTGCCAGCAGCCCGGGGGATTCACCCCTCCACTTT. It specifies CASSPGDSPLHF.